Below are 16 T cell receptor beta chains sequenced from a single sample in a study of T cells in Graves' hyperthyroidism and ophthalmopathy. The TCR beta CDR3 regions underwent amplification using RNA transcripts as the source. The HTBI set primed first-round TCR CDR3 RT-PCR. MiXCR, applied by TCRdb to the multiplex PCR reads, yields one record per CDR3 protein. The table includes some 420,000 distinct CDR3 sequences, roughly 15% detected once. Sequenced material: blood. These receptor sequences come from a woman in her late teens or twenties with Graves' hyperthyroidism.

This clonotype was counted at least ten times. The rearrangement joins TRBV11-2 to TRBJ2-7, with TRBD1 matching 9 bases. Looked up from germline, CDR1 is SGHAT and CDR2 is FQNNGV. V lost 4 bases to trimming and J lost 1 base; unmatched junction nucleotides: 5. The CDR3 length is 15 residues. The CDR3 DNA reads TGTGCCAGCAGCTGGGGACAGGGACGGTCCTACGAGCAGTACTTC. This encodes CASSWGQGRSYEQYF.

There are a few counts of this clonotype. The chain links TRBV12-3 or TRBV12-4 to TRBJ2-5, with D tentatively TRBD1 (6 bases). V shed 6 bases and J shed 7 bases, with 15 bases lying between them. This CDR3 has 13 amino acids. The CDR3 reads CASSLTGMGTQYF. The DNA of the CDR3 is TGTGCCAGCAGCCTCACAGGGATGGGGACCCAGTACTTC.

This clonotype was detected ten times or more. This CDR3 is CASSLGRTGERETQYF. In DNA form, the CDR3 reads TGTGCCAGCAGCTTAGGTCGGACAGGGGAACGGGAGACCCAGTACTTC. V usage is TRBV11-2 and J usage is TRBJ2-5, with 9 bases that match TRBD1. Germline CDR1 SGHAT, CDR2 FQNNGV. CDR3 length: 16 residues. Trimming at V came to 1 base and at J to 5 bases, leaving 8 bases not matched to a gene.

In regard to this clonotype: It may be a read error: a sequence one base away is much more abundant. The rearrangement uses TRBV7-9 and TRBJ2-7, with TRBD1 identical over 9 bases. Germline V gives CDR1 SEHNR, CDR2 FQNEAQ (reference sequence). The CDR3 totals 15 residues. V shed 6 bases, J shed 5 bases, and the junction held 11 bases outside the gene matches. This CDR3 reads CASSPAGTGSDEQYF. CDR3 nucleotide sequence: TGTGCCAGCAGTCCCGCCGGGACAGGGAGCGACGAGCAGTACTTC.

This clonotype occurred many times. The chain recombines TRBV28 with TRBJ2-7, with D maybe TRBD1 (5 bases). CDR1 is MDHEN, CDR2 SYDVKM, per germline. The CDR3 covers 14 residues. Trimming stripped 3 bases from V and 2 bases from J, with 11 bases between. The CDR3 region has the DNA TGTGCCAGCAGTTTTGAATCAGGGACCTACGAGCAGTACTTC. Its translation is CASSFESGTYEQYF.

The table lists this clonotype with a few counts. The chain recombines TRBV18 with TRBJ2-1, with D tentatively TRBD1 or TRBD2 (5 bases each). Trimming stripped 4 bases from V and 0 bases from J, with 16 bases between. Germline CDR1 KGHSH, CDR2 LQKENI. The CDR3 extends over 17 amino acids. The CDR3 DNA follows: TGTGCCAGCTCACAAACGGGACGCTTGGCCTCCTACAATGAGCAGTTCTTC. It translates to CASSQTGRLASYNEQFF.

CDR3 nucleotide sequence: TGTGCCAGCAGTGATTTCGGGACAGGGGGTCTGTTTTTT. It is translated as CASSDFGTGGLFF. The rearrangement links TRBV6-1 to TRBJ2-2; 11 bases line up with TRBD1. This CDR3 is built from 13 residues. With V trimmed by 3 bases and J by 14 bases, 5 bases remained unmatched. Germline CDR1 MNHNS, CDR2 SASEGT.

This clonotype was seen only a few times. The chain joins TRBV9 to TRBJ1-3; tentatively, D is TRBD1 (5 bases). Germline CDR1 is SGDLS and CDR2 is YYNGEE. Trimming shortened V by 0 bases and J by 4 bases, and 11 bases separated the two germline ends. The CDR3 sequence is 15 residues long. CDR3 in amino acids: CASSVGAGRGNTIYF. In DNA form, the CDR3 reads TGTGCCAGCAGCGTAGGTGCAGGGAGAGGAAACACCATATATTTT.

This clonotype was seen many times. This chain links TRBV9 with TRBJ2-7; the D gene is possibly TRBD1 (5 bases). The CDR3 runs 15 residues. Trimming cost V 0 bases and J 5 bases, with 15 bases left between them. Germline CDR1 and CDR2: SGDLS and YYNGEE. The CDR3 region has the DNA TGTGCCAGCAGCGTAGCGGTAGGGGCAGGGCACGAGCAGTACTTC. Translating gives CASSVAVGAGHEQYF.

Many counts were recorded for this clonotype. The chain joins TRBV2 to TRBJ2-7; D call uncertain. Trimming left V 1 base short and J 5 bases short, with 9 bases between. CDR1 and CDR2 (germline): SNHLY, FYNNEI. The CDR3 runs to 13 residues. CDR3 sequence reads: CASSEGLWDEQYF. As DNA, the CDR3 is TGTGCCAGCAGTGAAGGGCTATGGGACGAGCAGTACTTC.

This clonotype was observed at least ten times. The chain recombines TRBV6-2 or TRBV6-3 with TRBJ2-3, with D maybe TRBD2 (6 bases). The CDR3 consists of 15 residues. CDR1 is MNHEY, CDR2 SVGEGT, per germline. V gave up 2 bases and J gave up 3 bases, with 12 bases separating them. The CDR3 here is CASSYGGLTTDTQYF. CDR3 coding DNA: TGTGCCAGCAGTTACGGGGGACTTACTACAGATACGCAGTATTTT.

This clonotype was seen a handful of times. V gene TRBV4-1 combines with J gene TRBJ2-5, with 7 bases matching TRBD1. V was clipped by 6 bases and J by 3 bases; unmatched bases: 4. The CDR3 sequence is 13 residues long. From germline, CDR1 is MGHRA and CDR2 YSYEKL. DNA for the CDR3: TGCGCCAGCAGACCCACAGGGGAAGAGACCCAGTACTTC. This translates into CASRPTGEETQYF.

The sample holds a few counts of this clonotype. This chain links TRBV28 with TRBJ2-4; D gene ambiguous. Trimming stripped 4 bases from V and 4 bases from J, with 11 bases between. This CDR3 region has 14 residues. Germline lookup yields CDR1 MDHEN and CDR2 SYDVKM. Here the CDR3 reads CASSSPLGKNIQYF. CDR3 sequence (DNA): TGTGCCAGCAGTTCCCCCCTTGGGAAAAACATTCAGTACTTC.

The chain joins TRBV19 to TRBJ1-1; no firm D call. V dropped 1 base and J dropped 3 bases, with 6 bases sitting between them. Germline CDR1 reads LNHDA; CDR2 reads SQIVND (reference sequence). There are 13 residues in the CDR3. The CDR3: CASSIGGHTEAFF. The CDR3 nucleotides read TGTGCCAGTAGTATAGGGGGTCACACTGAAGCTTTCTTT.

At least ten counts were recorded for this clonotype. The gene calls are TRBV13 and TRBJ2-5, with 7 bases fitting TRBD1. CDR1 is PRHDT, CDR2 FYEKMQ, per germline (reference sequence). The CDR3 has 13 residues. After removal of 8 bases from V and 5 bases from J, the junction contained 8 bases not matched to a gene. CDR3 protein: CASGQGDRETQYF. The CDR3 bases are TGTGCCAGCGGCCAGGGGGACCGGGAGACCCAGTACTTC.

In its sample, this clonotype was seen a few times. V usage is TRBV20-1 and J usage is TRBJ2-1, with TRBD2 as a possible D gene (5 bases). This CDR3 comprises 13 residues. CDR1 DFQATT and CDR2 SNEGSKA come from the germline V gene (reference sequence). The V and J ends lost 8 bases and 7 bases respectively, with 18 bases between them. The CDR3 DNA follows: TGCAGTCTCTGGGAGACTATCAAGAATGAGCAGTTCTTC. It translates to CSLWETIKNEQFF.